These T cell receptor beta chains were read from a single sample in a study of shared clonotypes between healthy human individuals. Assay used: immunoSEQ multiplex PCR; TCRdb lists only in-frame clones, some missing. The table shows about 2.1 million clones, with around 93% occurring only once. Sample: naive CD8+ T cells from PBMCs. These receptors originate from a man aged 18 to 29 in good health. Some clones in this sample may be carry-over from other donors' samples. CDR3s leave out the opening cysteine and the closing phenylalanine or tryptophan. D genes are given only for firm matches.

CDR3aa: ASSPTSGKDHEQF
j_gene: TRBJ2-1
len: 13
d_gene: TRBD2
v_gene: TRBV28

CDR3aa: ASSPVGSTDTQY
j_gene: TRBJ2-3
len: 12
d_gene: .
v_gene: TRBV27

CDR3aa: AWNFGGLLYEQY
j_gene: TRBJ2-7
len: 12
d_gene: .
v_gene: TRBV30

CDR3aa: ASSQRGATGELF
j_gene: TRBJ2-2
len: 12
d_gene: .
v_gene: TRBV27

CDR3aa: ASSLRDGTYEQY
j_gene: TRBJ2-7
len: 12
d_gene: .
v_gene: TRBV7-9

CDR3aa: ASSRTNTEAF
j_gene: TRBJ1-1
len: 10
d_gene: .
v_gene: TRBV5-1

CDR3aa: ASSLRGGTGETQY
j_gene: TRBJ2-5
len: 13
d_gene: .
v_gene: TRBV27

CDR3aa: ASSLVRGPDTEAF
j_gene: TRBJ1-1
len: 13
d_gene: .
v_gene: TRBV11-2

CDR3aa: ASSIREWGVEAF
j_gene: TRBJ1-1
len: 12
d_gene: .
v_gene: TRBV19

CDR3aa: AISAGREGANEKLF
j_gene: TRBJ1-4
len: 14
d_gene: .
v_gene: TRBV10-3

CDR3aa: ASSLAGAGANVLT
j_gene: TRBJ2-6
len: 13
d_gene: .
v_gene: TRBV7-9

CDR3aa: ASSQVIYLYNEQF
j_gene: TRBJ2-1
len: 13
d_gene: .
v_gene: TRBV4-2

CDR3aa: ASSPLAGAKEQY
j_gene: TRBJ2-7
len: 12
d_gene: TRBD2
v_gene: TRBV6-1

CDR3aa: ATRTGFYEQY
j_gene: TRBJ2-7
len: 10
d_gene: .
v_gene: TRBV28

CDR3aa: ASSTRQGPWQETQY
j_gene: TRBJ2-5
len: 14
d_gene: TRBD1
v_gene: TRBV5-6

CDR3aa: ASSLGPSYEQY
j_gene: TRBJ2-7
len: 11
d_gene: .
v_gene: TRBV7-8

CDR3aa: AWSTTGFNTDTQY
j_gene: TRBJ2-3
len: 13
d_gene: TRBD1
v_gene: TRBV30